This passage covers 3 T cell receptor beta chains from one sample sequenced in a study of blood T cells in healthy people across ages (dated by TCRdb to 2015 to 2017). Libraries were built with 5' RACE. Sequencing was carried out with an Illumina HiSeq 2500. A second 7 to 11 cycle PCR used a sample-barcoded 5' primer and a J-beta primer mix. TCRdb handled the public reads itself, with Q25 trimming in fastp and clone calling in MiXCR, and kept productive beta chains. Entries are consolidated by CDR3 protein sequence, retaining the most common genes and DNA. The sample records about 1,000,000 distinct CDR3 sequences, 45% of which are singletons. Over 15% of the sample rests with the top ten. Sequenced: blood. The origin of the receptors is a woman aged 55-75 years in good health.

The rearrangement uses TRBV5-1 and TRBJ2-5; TRBD2 matches 11 bases. Germline CDR1 SGHRS, CDR2 YFSETQ. The CDR3 is 15 amino acids. The junction had 9 bases not matched to a gene; V was cut back by 7 bases and J by 4 bases. The CDR3 bases are TGCGCCAGCGTGCCTCGACTAGCGGGGACAGAGACCCAGTACTTC. Encoded protein: CASVPRLAGTETQYF.

The chain joins TRBV7-2 to TRBJ1-5; 9 positions match TRBD1. The V and J ends lost 5 bases and 6 bases, in that order; junction bases with no gene match: 14. Germline-derived CDR1 and CDR2 are SGHTA and FQGNSA. The CDR3 has 17 residues. The CDR3 coding sequence is TGTGCCAGCAGCACCACCTCGGGGACAGGGTCCAGTCAGCCCCAGCATTTT. This translates into CASSTTSGTGSSQPQHF.

The rearrangement joins TRBV11-2 to TRBJ2-1; the D is unclear. This CDR3 spans 14 amino acids. Between the trimmed V and J ends, which lost 4 bases and 5 bases, there was a span of 12 bases. Germline-derived CDR1 and CDR2 are SGHAT and FQNNGV. In DNA form, the CDR3 reads TGTGCCAGCAGCTCAGAACGGATACACAATGAGCAGTTCTTC. Encoded protein: CASSSERIHNEQFF. The full variable domain, completed using reference TRBV11-2 and TRBJ2-1, is EAGVAQSPRYKIIEKRQSVAFWCNPISGHATLYWYQQILGQGPKLLIQFQNNGVVDDSQLPKDRFSAERLKGVDSTLKIQPAKLEDSAVYLCASSSERIHNEQFFGPGTRLTVL.